The rows below give T cell receptor beta chains drawn from one sample of a study of blood T cell repertoires in COVID-19. Data came from immunoSEQ multiplex PCR; TCRdb stores just in-frame clones and leaves some out. The profile shows a few hundred thousand clones, 84% of them singletons. The sequenced material came from peripheral blood. These receptors all stem from a human donor in a cohort sampled during active COVID-19. CDR3s include the opening cysteine and the closing phenylalanine or tryptophan. A D gene is named only where the DNA matches it firmly. Clone size is given for some rows only: seen once, a few or many times, or a class if the clone is expanded.

17	TRBJ1-6	TRBD1	NA	TRBV2	TGTGCCAGCAGTGACAGGGGGCGGTCGTCCTATAATTCACCCCTCCACTTT	CASSDRGRSSYNSPLHF
15	TRBJ1-2	TRBD1	NA	TRBV18	TGTGCCAGCTCCCCGGGCAGGGGGCTCCAGTATGGCTACACCTTC	CASSPGRGLQYGYTF
16	TRBJ2-7	TRBD2	once	TRBV28	TGTGCCAGCAGTTTGCAGACTAGCGGGGGAACCTACGAGCAGTACTTC	CASSLQTSGGTYEQYF
16	TRBJ2-7	NA	once	TRBV11-2	TGTGCCAGCAGCTTATATGGGCAAAGTGACTCCTACGAGCAGTACTTC	CASSLYGQSDSYEQYF
13	TRBJ1-4	TRBD1	NA	TRBV7-2	TGTGCCAGCAGCTTAAGGGACAGTGAAAAACTGTTTTTT	CASSLRDSEKLFF
16	TRBJ2-7	TRBD2	NA	TRBV5-1	TGCGCCAGCAGCTTGGCCACTAGCGGGAGGGGAGGCGAGCAGTACTTC	CASSLATSGRGGEQYF
19	TRBJ2-2	NA	NA	TRBV21-1	TGTGCCAGCAGCAAAGAGGCGACTAGGTCATGCTGCTGCACCGGGGAGCTGTTTTTT	CASSKEATRSCCCTGELFF
13	TRBJ2-7	TRBD1	NA	TRBV29-1	TGCAGCATCAGACAGGGAGTTGGCTACGAGCAGTACTTC	CSIRQGVGYEQYF
13	TRBJ1-5	NA	few	TRBV2	TGTGCCAGCAGTGGGCAGAGCAATCAGCCCCAGCATTTT	CASSGQSNQPQHF
15	TRBJ1-1	NA	many	TRBV27	TGTGCCAGCACCCCGGGGGCGGGGGCAGGGACTGAAGCTTTCTTT	CASTPGAGAGTEAFF
14	TRBJ1-1	NA	NA	TRBV28	TGTGCCAGCAGCAGTCGGGGGCGGGGGACTGAAGCTTTCTTT	CASSSRGRGTEAFF
14	TRBJ2-5	TRBD2	NA	TRBV5-4	TGTGCCAGCAGCCAAATAGCGGGAGGAGAGACCCAGTACTTC	CASSQIAGGETQYF
13	TRBJ1-2	NA	NA	TRBV7-8	TGTGCCAGCAGCTTAAACATGAACTATGGCTACACCTTC	CASSLNMNYGYTF
13	TRBJ2-7	TRBD1	NA	TRBV2	TGTGCCGGGGGACAGGGGAGGTCCTACGAGCAGTACTTC	CAGGQGRSYEQYF
14	TRBJ2-2	TRBD2	NA	TRBV7-3	TGTGCCAGCAGCTTAACGGGAGGGTACGGGGAGCTGTTTTTT	CASSLTGGYGELFF
19	TRBJ1-1	TRBD1	NA	TRBV5-1	TGCGCCAGCAGCTTGGGACAGGGACGACAAACTTTGCCCAAAACTGAAGCTTTCTTT	CASSLGQGRQTLPKTEAFF
14	TRBJ2-5	NA	NA	TRBV6-5	TGTGCCAGCAGTTACGCTAGCACGTCGGAGACCCAGTACTTC	CASSYASTSETQYF
16	TRBJ2-3	TRBD2	few	TRBV11-3	TGTGCCAGCAGCCCAGGTCTGCGGGAGGTTAAAGATACGCAGTATTTT	CASSPGLREVKDTQYF
11	TRBJ1-2	NA	NA	TRBV20-1	TGCAGTTTTCGGGGGAACTATGGCTACACCTTC	CSFRGNYGYTF
15	TRBJ1-1	TRBD1	NA	TRBV15	TGTGCCACCAGCCCGTGGACAGGGGGTGCCACTGAAGCTTTCTTT	CATSPWTGGATEAFF
14	TRBJ1-3	NA	NA	TRBV11-2	TGTGCCAGCAGCATAACTAGTGCTGGAAACACCATATATTTT	CASSITSAGNTIYF
15	TRBJ1-3	TRBD1	NA	TRBV6-5	TGTGCCAGCAGATTAGACAGGGTGCCTGGAAACACCATATATTTT	CASRLDRVPGNTIYF
13	TRBJ1-2	NA	NA	TRBV5-6	TGTGCCAGCACCCCTTTTCCGGCGCGGGGCTACACCTTC	CASTPFPARGYTF
13	TRBJ2-5	TRBD1	NA	TRBV29-1	TGCAGCGTTGTGGGCAGGGGGCAAGAGACCCAGTACTTC	CSVVGRGQETQYF
15	TRBJ2-7	NA	NA	TRBV18	TGTGCCAGCTCACCAACAGGGTTGGAAGGGTACGAGCAGTACTTC	CASSPTGLEGYEQYF